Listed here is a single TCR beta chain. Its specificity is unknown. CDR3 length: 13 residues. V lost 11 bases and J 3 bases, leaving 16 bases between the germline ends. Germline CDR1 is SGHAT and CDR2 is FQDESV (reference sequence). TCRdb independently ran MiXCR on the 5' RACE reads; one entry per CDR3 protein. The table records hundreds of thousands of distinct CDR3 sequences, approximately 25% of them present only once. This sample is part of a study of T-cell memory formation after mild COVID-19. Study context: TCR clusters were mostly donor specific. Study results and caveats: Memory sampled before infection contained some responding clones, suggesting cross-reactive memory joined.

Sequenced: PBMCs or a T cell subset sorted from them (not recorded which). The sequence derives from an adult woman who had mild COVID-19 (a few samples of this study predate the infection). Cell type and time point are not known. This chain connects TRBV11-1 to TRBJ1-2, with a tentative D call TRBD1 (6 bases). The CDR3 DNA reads TGTGCCTCAGCAATCAGGGGCGACTATGGCTACACCTTC. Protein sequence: CASAIRGDYGYTF.